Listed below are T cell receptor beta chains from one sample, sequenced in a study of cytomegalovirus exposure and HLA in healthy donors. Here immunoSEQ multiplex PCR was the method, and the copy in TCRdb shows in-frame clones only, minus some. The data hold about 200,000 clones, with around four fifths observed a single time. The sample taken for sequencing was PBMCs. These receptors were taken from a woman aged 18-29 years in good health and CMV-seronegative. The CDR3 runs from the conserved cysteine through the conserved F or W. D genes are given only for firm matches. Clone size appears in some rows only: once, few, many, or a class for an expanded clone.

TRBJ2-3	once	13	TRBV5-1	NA	TGCGCCAGCAGCTCGGACGGCGGGGATACGCAGTATTTT	CASSSDGGDTQYF
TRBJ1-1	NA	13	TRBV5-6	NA	TGTGCCAGCAGCTTGTCGTGGAATAGGGAAGCTTTCTTT	CASSLSWNREAFF
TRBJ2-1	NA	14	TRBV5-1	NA	TGCGCCAGCAGCACGACAGTCTCCTACAATGAGCAGTTCTTC	CASSTTVSYNEQFF
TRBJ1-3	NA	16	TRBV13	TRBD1	TGTGCCAGCAGACATCGGACAGGATTCTCTGGAAACACCATATATTTT	CASRHRTGFSGNTIYF
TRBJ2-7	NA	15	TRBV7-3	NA	TGTGCCAGCAGCCCCTTCCGCGGCGGCTGGGACGAGCAGTACTTC	CASSPFRGGWDEQYF
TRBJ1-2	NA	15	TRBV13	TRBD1	TGTGCCAGCAGCCCCCGGGACAGCCTAAACTATGGCTACACCTTC	CASSPRDSLNYGYTF
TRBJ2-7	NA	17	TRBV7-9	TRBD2	TGTGCCAGCAGCTTAGGGCGCGGGACTAGCGTTTCATACGAGCAGTACTTC	CASSLGRGTSVSYEQYF
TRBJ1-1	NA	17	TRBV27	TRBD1	TGTGCCAGCAGTCGAATGTATACAGGGGGCCTCAGCACTGAAGCTTTCTTT	CASSRMYTGGLSTEAFF
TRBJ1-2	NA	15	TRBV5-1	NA	TGCGCCAGCAGGAGGTCGACCGTTATAGGTCCTGGCTACACCTTC	CASRRSTVIGPGYTF
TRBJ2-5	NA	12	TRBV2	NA	TGTGCCAGCGGGGACCAGGAGTTGTCCCAGTACTTC	CASGDQELSQYF
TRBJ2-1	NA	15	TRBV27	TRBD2	TGTGCCAGCAGTTATAGCGGGGGCCAATACAATGAGCAGTTCTTC	CASSYSGGQYNEQFF
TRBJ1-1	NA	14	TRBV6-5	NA	TGTGCCAGCAGTTACGACAGCCTGAACACTGAAGCTTTCTTT	CASSYDSLNTEAFF
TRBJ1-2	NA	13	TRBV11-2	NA	TGTGCCAGCAGCATCACAGGGAGCTATGGCTACACCTTC	CASSITGSYGYTF
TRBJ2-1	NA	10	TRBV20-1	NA	TGCAGTGCTAGTTCGACAGAGGGGTTCTTC	CSASSTEGFF
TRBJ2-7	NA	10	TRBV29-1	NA	TGCAGCGTGGTAGTAGTCGAGCAGTACTTC	CSVVVVEQYF
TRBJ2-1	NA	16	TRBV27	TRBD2	TGTGCCAGCAGCCCAGGGCGGACTAGCGGGAACAATGAGCAGTTCTTC	CASSPGRTSGNNEQFF
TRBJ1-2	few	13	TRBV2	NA	TGTGCCAGCAGGCCCAGGGAGCTGGGGGGCTACACCTTC	CASRPRELGGYTF
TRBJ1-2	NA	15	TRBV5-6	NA	TGTGCCAGCAGCCTAAGCCGTGGGAGAAACTATGGCTACACCTTC	CASSLSRGRNYGYTF
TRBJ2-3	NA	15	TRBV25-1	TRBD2	TGTGCCAGCAGTGAGAGACTAGCGGGCTCAGATACGCAGTATTTT	CASSERLAGSDTQYF
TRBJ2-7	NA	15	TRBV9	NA	TGTGCCAGCAGCGTAGGAGGGGCGGTCCAATACGAGCAGTACTTC	CASSVGGAVQYEQYF
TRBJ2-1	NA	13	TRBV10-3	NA	TGTGCCATCAGTGTCGATAGCGTGGATGAGCAGTTCTTC	CAISVDSVDEQFF
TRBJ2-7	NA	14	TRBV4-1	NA	TGCGCCAGCAGCCCAAATCGCTGGGTCTACGAGCAGTACTTC	CASSPNRWVYEQYF
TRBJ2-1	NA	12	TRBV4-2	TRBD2	TGTGCCAGCAGTGGGGGGGAGAGCCAGCAGTTCTTC	CASSGGESQQFF
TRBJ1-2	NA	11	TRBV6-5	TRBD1	TGTGCCAGCGAGGGGGCGTCGGGCTACACCTTC	CASEGASGYTF
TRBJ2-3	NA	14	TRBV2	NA	TGTGCCAGCAGTGAGGGGGGGGGCGCAGATACGCAGTATTTT	CASSEGGGADTQYF
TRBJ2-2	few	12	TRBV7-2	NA	TGTGCCAGCAGCTTAGACACCGGGGAGCTGTTTTTT	CASSLDTGELFF
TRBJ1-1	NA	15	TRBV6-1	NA	TGTGCCAGCAGTGAATTATTGGGGGCTGACACTGAAGCTTTCTTT	CASSELLGADTEAFF
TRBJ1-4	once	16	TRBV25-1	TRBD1	TGTGCCAGCAGTGAATTCCCGACAGGGAGGGGTGAAAAACTGTTTTTT	CASSEFPTGRGEKLFF
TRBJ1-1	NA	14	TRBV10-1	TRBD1	TGCGCCAGCAGTGAGAGGACAGGGAACACTGAAGCTTTCTTT	CASSERTGNTEAFF
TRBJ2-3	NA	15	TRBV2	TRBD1	TGTGCCAGCAGGGTATACAGGGGGCCCACAGATACGCAGTATTTT	CASRVYRGPTDTQYF
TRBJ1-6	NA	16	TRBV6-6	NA	TGTGCCAGCAGGACCGCGCGAGGCAGGGAAAATTCACCCCTCCACTTT	CASRTARGRENSPLHF
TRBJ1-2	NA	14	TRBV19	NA	TGTGCCAGTAGTATACTGGGTCCCAACTATGGCTACACCTTC	CASSILGPNYGYTF
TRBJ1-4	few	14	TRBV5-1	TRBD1	TGCGCCAGCAGCTCCTTGACAGGGGGTGAAAAACTGTTTTTT	CASSSLTGGEKLFF
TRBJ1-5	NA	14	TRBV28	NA	TGTGCCAGCAGTTTACGAAGTTCCAATCAGCCCCAGCATTTT	CASSLRSSNQPQHF
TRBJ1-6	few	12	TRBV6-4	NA	TGTGCCCGCTCGTGGGGGCATTCACCCCTCCACTTT	CARSWGHSPLHF
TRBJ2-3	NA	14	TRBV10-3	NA	TGTGCCATCAGTGACAGGGGGGCGAGGGATACGCAGTATTTT	CAISDRGARDTQYF
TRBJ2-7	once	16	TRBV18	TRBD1	TGTGCCAGCTCACTAGCTTGGACAGGGAACACCTACGAGCAGTACTTC	CASSLAWTGNTYEQYF
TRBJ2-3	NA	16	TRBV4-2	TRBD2	TGTGCCAGCAGCCGTCCTAGCGGGAAACCCACAGATACGCAGTATTTT	CASSRPSGKPTDTQYF
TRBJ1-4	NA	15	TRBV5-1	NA	TGCGCCAGCAGCCGCGACCAGATGGCTTATGAAAAACTGTTTTTT	CASSRDQMAYEKLFF
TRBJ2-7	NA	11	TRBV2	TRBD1	TGTGCCAGCAATACAGGGGGCGAGCAGTACTTC	CASNTGGEQYF
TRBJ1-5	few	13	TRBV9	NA	TGTGCCAGCAGCGTAGGGCTGGGTCAGCCCCAGCATTTT	CASSVGLGQPQHF
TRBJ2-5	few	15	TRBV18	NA	TGTGCCAGCTCACCACCGGCCAGCGCGGGGGAGACCCAGTACTTC	CASSPPASAGETQYF
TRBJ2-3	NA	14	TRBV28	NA	TGTGCCAGTGGGTTGGGAGACCGCACAGATACGCAGTATTTT	CASGLGDRTDTQYF
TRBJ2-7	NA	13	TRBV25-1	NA	TGTGCCAGCAGTGTAGTGGGGTCCTACGAGCAGTACTTC	CASSVVGSYEQYF
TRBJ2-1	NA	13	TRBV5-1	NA	TGCGCCAGCATGGCTGTGGGCTACAATGAGCAGTTCTTC	CASMAVGYNEQFF
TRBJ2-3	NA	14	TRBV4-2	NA	TGTGCCAGCAGCCAAGTCAGGTTTACAGATACGCAGTATTTT	CASSQVRFTDTQYF
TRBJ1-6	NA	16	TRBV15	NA	TGTGCCACCAGCAGCCCAAGGGGGGGTAATCATTCACCCCTCCACTTT	CATSSPRGGNHSPLHF
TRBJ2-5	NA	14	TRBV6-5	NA	TGTGCCAGCAGTTATGGGAGGCACGGGGAGACCCAGTACTTC	CASSYGRHGETQYF
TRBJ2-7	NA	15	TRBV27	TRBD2	TGTGCCAGCAGTCTGAGCGCGGGAGGCTCCTACGAGCAGTACTTC	CASSLSAGGSYEQYF
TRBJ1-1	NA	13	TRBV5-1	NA	TGCGCCAGCAGCTTGTCGAGGAACACTGAAGCTTTCTTT	CASSLSRNTEAFF
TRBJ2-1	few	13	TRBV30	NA	TGTGCCTGGAGTGTAGCGGCTACGGGTGAGCAGTTCTTC	CAWSVAATGEQFF
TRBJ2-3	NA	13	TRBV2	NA	TGTGCCAGCAGTGAACAAGGCACAGATACGCAGTATTTT	CASSEQGTDTQYF
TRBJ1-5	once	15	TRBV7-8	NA	TGTGCCAGCAGCTTCGGACGGACCAGCAATCAGCCCCAGCATTTT	CASSFGRTSNQPQHF